This TCR beta chain was captured by sequencing in a study of blood T cell repertoires in COVID-19. Study details: From the United States, Italy and Spain came samples of acute and convalescent COVID-19. The analysed material was cDNA or gDNA that came from T cells, B-cell-depleted T cells, or PBMCs.

The V segment lost 5 bases and the J segment 1 base; nucleotides outside the gene matches: 9. The germline V gene has CDR1 SEHNR and CDR2 FQNEAQ (reference sequence). The CDR3 totals 16 residues. Original methodology: Amplification of reference gene primers was used by the study to estimate nucleated cell counts. TCRdb's copy holds only in-frame clones and misses some; the assay was immunoSEQ multiplex PCR. The D gene and trimming were derived from the DNA, and the V and J assignments and clone size from that table. The sample has approximately 260,000 clones, about 88% seen once; the top ten hold around 2.2%.

This TCR was recovered from a middle-aged woman who had recovered from COVID-19. Sequencing input: peripheral blood. The chain links TRBV7-9 to TRBJ2-3; 7 bases are shared with TRBD1. CDR3: CASSHTGTVGTDTQYF. CDR3 DNA sequence: TGTGCCAGCAGCCACACCGGGACAGTGGGCACAGATACGCAGTATTTT.